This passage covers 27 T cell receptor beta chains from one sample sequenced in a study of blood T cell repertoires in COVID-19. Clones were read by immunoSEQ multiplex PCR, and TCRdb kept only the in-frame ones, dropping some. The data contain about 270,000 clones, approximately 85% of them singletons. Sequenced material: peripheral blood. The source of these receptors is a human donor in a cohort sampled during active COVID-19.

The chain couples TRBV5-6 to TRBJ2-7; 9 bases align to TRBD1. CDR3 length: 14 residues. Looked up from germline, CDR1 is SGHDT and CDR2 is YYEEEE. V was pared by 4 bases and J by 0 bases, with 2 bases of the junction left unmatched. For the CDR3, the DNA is TGTGCCAGCAGCCAGACAGGGGGCTCCTACGAGCAGTACTTC. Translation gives CASSQTGGSYEQYF.

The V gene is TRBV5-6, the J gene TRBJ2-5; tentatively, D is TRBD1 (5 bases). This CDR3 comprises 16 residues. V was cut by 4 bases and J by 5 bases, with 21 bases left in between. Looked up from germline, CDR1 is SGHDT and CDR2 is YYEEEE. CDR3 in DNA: TGTGCCAGCAGCAAGAATCCCAGGGCGAAAGGGGAGACCCAGTACTTC. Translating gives CASSKNPRAKGETQYF.

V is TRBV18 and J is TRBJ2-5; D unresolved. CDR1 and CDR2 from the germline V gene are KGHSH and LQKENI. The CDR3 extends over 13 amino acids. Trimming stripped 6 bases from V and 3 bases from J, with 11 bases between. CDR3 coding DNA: TGTGCCAGCTCGCTCACACAGAAAGAGACCCAGTACTTC. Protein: CASSLTQKETQYF.

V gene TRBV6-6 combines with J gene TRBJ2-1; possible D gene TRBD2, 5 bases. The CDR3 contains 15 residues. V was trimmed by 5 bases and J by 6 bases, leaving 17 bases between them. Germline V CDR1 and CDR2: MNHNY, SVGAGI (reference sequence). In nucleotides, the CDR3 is TGTGCCAGCAGTATAGTATCTAGCCCGGGCAATGAGCAGTTCTTC. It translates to CASSIVSSPGNEQFF.

CDR3 in DNA: TGTGCCATCAAGACTAGCGGGAGGGAGGGTTCTTACAATGAGCAGTTCTTC. Translation: CAIKTSGREGSYNEQFF. The J gene is TRBJ2-1, the V gene TRBV10-3; 14 bases match TRBD2. This CDR3 region has 17 residues. With V trimmed by 7 bases and J by 4 bases, 9 bases remained unmatched. The germline gives CDR1 ENHRY, CDR2 SYGVKD.

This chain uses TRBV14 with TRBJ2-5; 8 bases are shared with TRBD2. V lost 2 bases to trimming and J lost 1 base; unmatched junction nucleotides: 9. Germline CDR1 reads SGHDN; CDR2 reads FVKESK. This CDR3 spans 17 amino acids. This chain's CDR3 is CASSQFTALAVQETQYF. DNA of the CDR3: TGTGCCAGCAGCCAATTTACTGCACTAGCGGTCCAAGAGACCCAGTACTTC. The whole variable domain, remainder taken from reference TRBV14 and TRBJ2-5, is EAGVTQFPSHSVIEKGQTVTLRCDPISGHDNLYWYRRVMGKEIKFLLHFVKESKQDESGMPNNRFLAERTGGTYSTLKVQPAELEDSGVYFCASSQFTALAVQETQYFGPGTRLLVL.

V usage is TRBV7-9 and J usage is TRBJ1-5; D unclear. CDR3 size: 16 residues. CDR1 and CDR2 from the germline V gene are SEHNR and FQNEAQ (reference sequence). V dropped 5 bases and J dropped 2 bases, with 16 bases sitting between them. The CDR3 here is CASSLGGESGNQPQHF. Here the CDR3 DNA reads TGTGCCAGCAGCCTCGGTGGGGAGTCGGGCAATCAGCCCCAGCATTTT.

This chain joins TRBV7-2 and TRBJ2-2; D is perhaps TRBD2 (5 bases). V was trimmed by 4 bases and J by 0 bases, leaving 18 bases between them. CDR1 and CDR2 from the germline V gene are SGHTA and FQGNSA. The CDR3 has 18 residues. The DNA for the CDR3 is TGTGCCAGCAGCTCCCGAGGCAGGAGGTTCGCGAACACCGGGGAGCTGTTTTTT. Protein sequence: CASSSRGRRFANTGELFF.

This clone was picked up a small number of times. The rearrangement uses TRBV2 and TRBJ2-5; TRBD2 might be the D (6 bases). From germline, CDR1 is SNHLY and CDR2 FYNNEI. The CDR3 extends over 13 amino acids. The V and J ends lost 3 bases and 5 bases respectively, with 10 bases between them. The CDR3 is CASSEAGRETQYF. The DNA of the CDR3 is TGTGCCAGCAGTGAGGCAGGGAGGGAGACCCAGTACTTC.

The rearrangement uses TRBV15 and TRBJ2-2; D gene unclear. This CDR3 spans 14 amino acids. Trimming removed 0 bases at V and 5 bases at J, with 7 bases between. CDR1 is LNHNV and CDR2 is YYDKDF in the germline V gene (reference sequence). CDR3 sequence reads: CATSRDQVTGELFF. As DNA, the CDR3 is TGTGCCACCAGCAGAGATCAGGTTACCGGGGAGCTGTTTTTT. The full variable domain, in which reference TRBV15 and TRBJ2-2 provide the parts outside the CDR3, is DAMVIQNPRYQVTQFGKPVTLSCSQTLNHNVMYWYQQKSSQAPKLLFHYYDKDFNNEADTPDNFQSRRPNTSFCFLDIRSPGLGDTAMYLCATSRDQVTGELFFGEGSRLTVL.

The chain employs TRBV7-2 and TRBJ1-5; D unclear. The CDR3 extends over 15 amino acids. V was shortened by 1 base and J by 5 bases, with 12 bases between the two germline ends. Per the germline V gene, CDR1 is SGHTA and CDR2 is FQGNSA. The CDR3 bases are TGTGCCAGCAGCTTAGGGGTCGGGATTGATCAGCCCCAGCATTTT. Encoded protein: CASSLGVGIDQPQHF.

In nucleotides, the CDR3 is TGTGCCAGTAGTAAGGGGCAAGAGACCCAGTACTTC. Translating it yields CASSKGQETQYF. The chain joins TRBV19 to TRBJ2-5, with D tentatively TRBD1 (5 bases). This CDR3 is built from 12 residues. V gave up 4 bases and J gave up 2 bases, with 5 bases separating them. CDR1 and CDR2 from the germline V gene are LNHDA and SQIVND (reference sequence).

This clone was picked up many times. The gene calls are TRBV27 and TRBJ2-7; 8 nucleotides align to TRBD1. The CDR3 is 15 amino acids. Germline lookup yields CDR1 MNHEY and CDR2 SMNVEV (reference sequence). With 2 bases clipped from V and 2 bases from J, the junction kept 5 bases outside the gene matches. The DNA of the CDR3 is TGTGCCAGCAGTTTACCCGGACAGGGAACCTACGAGCAGTACTTC. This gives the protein CASSLPGQGTYEQYF.

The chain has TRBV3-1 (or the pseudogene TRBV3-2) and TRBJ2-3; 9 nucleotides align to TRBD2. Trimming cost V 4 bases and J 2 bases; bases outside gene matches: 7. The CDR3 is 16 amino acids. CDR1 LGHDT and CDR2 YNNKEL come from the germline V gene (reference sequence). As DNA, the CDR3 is TGTGCCAGCAGCCGGGGGCGGGAGGGCTACACAGATACGCAGTATTTT. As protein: CASSRGREGYTDTQYF.

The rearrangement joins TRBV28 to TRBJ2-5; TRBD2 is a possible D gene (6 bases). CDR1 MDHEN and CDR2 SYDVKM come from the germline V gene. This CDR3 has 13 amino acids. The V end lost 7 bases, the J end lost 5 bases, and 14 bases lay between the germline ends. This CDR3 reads CASTPGLQETQYF. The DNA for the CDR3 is TGTGCCAGCACCCCTGGACTACAGGAGACCCAGTACTTC. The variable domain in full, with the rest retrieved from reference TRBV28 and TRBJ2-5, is DVKVTQSSRYLVKRTGEKVFLECVQDMDHENMFWYRQDPGLGLRLIYFSYDVKMKEKGDIPEGYSVSREKKERFSLILESASTNQTSMYLCASTPGLQETQYFGPGTRLLVL.

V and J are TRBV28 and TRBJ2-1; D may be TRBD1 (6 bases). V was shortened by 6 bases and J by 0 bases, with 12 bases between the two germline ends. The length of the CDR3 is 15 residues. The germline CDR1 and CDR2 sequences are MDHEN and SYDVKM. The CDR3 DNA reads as TGTGCCAGCAGACCGCCCAGGGGCTCCTACAATGAGCAGTTCTTC. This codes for CASRPPRGSYNEQFF. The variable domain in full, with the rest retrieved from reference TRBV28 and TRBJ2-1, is DVKVTQSSRYLVKRTGEKVFLECVQDMDHENMFWYRQDPGLGLRLIYFSYDVKMKEKGDIPEGYSVSREKKERFSLILESASTNQTSMYLCASRPPRGSYNEQFFGPGTRLTVL.

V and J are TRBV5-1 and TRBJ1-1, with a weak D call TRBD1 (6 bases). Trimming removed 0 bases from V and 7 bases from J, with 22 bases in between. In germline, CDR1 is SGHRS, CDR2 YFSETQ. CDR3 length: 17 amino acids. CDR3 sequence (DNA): TGCGCCAGCAGCTTGGGGGCAGGGGCCCCCCCTGCGTTTGAAGCTTTCTTT. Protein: CASSLGAGAPPAFEAFF. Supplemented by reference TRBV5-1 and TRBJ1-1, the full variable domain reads KAGVTQTPRYLIKTRGQQVTLSCSPISGHRSVSWYQQTPGQGLQFLFEYFSETQRNKGNFPGRFSGRQFSNSRSEMNVSTLELGDSALYLCASSLGAGAPPAFEAFFGQGTRLTVV.

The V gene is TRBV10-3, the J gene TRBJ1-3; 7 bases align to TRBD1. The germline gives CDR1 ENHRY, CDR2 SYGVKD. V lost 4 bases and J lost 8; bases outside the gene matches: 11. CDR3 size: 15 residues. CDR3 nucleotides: TGTGCCATCAGTGTTTCGGGACAGAGGGTATACACCATATATTTT. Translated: CAISVSGQRVYTIYF.

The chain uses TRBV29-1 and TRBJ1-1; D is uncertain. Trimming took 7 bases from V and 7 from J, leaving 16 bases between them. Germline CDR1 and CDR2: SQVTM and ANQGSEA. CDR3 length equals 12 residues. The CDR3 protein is CSGRRERHEAFF. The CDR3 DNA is TGCAGCGGCAGGCGAGAAAGGCATGAAGCTTTCTTT.

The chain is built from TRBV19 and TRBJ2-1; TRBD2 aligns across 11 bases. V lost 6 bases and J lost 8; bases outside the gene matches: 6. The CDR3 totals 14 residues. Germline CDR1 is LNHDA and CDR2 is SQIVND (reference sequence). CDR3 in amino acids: CASRDSGRAHEQFF. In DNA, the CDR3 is TGTGCCAGTAGAGATAGCGGGAGGGCCCATGAGCAGTTCTTC.

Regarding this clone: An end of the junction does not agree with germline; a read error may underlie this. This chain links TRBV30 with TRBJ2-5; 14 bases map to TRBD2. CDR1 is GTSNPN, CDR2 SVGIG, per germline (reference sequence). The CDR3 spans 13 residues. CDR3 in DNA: TGTGCCTGGAGGGGACTAGCGGGAGAGGCCCAGTACTTC. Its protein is CAWRGLAGEAQYF.

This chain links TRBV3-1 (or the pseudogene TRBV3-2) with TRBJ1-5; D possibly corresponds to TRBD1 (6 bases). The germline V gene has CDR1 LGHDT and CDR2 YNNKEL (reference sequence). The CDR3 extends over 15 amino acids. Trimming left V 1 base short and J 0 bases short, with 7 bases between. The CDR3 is CASSQGTVSNQPQHF. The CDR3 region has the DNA TGTGCCAGCAGCCAAGGGACAGTTAGCAATCAGCCCCAGCATTTT.

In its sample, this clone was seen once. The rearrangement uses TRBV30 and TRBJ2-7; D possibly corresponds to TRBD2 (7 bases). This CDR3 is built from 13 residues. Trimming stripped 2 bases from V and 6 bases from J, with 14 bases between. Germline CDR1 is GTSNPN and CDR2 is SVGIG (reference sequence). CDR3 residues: CAWSKGGQGEQYF. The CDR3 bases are TGTGCCTGGAGTAAGGGGGGGCAGGGCGAGCAGTACTTC.

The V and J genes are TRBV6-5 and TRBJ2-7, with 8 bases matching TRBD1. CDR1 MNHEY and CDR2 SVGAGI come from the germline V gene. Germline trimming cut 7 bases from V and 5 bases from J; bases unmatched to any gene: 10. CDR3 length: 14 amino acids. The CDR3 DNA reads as TGTGCCAGCACCCTCTCTCGGACAGGGAACGAGCAGTACTTC. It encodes CASTLSRTGNEQYF.

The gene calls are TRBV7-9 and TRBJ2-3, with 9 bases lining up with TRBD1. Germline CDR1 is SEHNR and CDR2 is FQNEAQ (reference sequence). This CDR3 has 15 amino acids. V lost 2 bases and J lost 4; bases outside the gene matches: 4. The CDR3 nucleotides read TGTGCCAGCAGCTTATGGACAGGGGACGCAGATACGCAGTATTTT. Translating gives CASSLWTGDADTQYF. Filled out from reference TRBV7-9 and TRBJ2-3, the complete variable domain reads DTGVSQNPRHKITKRGQNVTFRCDPISEHNRLYWYRQTLGQGPEFLTYFQNEAQLEKSRLLSDRFSAERPKGSFSTLEIQRTEQGDSAMYLCASSLWTGDADTQYFGPGTRLTVL.

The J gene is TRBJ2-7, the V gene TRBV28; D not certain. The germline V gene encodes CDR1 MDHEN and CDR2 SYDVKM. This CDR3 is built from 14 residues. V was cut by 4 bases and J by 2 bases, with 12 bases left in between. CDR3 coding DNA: TGTGCCAGCAGTTCCTACGGAGCTACCTACGAGCAGTACTTC. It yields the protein CASSSYGATYEQYF.

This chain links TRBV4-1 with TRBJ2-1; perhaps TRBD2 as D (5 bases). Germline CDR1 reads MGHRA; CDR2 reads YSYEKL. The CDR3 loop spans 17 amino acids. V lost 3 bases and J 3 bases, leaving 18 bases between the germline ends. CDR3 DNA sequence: TGCGCCAGCAGCCAGGATATCGGGGAGAGGTACTACAATGAGCAGTTCTTC. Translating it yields CASSQDIGERYYNEQFF.